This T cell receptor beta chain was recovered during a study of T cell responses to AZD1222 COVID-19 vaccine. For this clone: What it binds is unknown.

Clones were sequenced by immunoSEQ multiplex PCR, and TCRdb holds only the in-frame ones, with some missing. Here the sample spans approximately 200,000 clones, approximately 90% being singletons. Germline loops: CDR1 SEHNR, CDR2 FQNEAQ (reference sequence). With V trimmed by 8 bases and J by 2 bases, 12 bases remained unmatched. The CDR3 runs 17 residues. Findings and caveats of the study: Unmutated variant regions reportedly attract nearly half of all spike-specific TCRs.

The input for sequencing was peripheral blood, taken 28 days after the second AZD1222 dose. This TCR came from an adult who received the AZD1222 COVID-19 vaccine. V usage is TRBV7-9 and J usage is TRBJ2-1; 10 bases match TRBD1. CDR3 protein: CASGTGANRRAYNEQFF. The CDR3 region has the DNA TGTGCCAGCGGGACAGGGGCCAACCGTAGGGCCTACAATGAGCAGTTCTTC.